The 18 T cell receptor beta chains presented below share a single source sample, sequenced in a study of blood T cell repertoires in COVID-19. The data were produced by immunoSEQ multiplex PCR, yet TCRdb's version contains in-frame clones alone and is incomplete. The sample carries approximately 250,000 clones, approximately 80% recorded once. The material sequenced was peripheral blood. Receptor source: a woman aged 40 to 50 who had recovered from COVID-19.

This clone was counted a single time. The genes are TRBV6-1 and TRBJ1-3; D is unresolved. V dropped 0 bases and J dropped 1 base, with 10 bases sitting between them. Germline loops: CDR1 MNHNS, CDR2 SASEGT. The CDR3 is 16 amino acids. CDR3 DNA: TGTGCCAGCAGTGAAGCGAGGGTGATATCTGGAAACACCATATATTTT. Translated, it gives CASSEARVISGNTIYF.

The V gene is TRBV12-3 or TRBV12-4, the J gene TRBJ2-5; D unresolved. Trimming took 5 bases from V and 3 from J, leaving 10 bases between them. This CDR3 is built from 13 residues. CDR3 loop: CASSARREETQYF. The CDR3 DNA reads TGTGCCAGCAGTGCCAGACGGGAAGAGACCCAGTACTTC.

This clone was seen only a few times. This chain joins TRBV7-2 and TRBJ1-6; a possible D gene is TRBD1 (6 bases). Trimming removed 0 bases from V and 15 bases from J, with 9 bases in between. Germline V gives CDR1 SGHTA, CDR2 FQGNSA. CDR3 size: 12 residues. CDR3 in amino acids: CASSLAEGVLHF. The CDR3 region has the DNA TGTGCCAGCAGCTTAGCAGAGGGGGTCCTCCACTTT.

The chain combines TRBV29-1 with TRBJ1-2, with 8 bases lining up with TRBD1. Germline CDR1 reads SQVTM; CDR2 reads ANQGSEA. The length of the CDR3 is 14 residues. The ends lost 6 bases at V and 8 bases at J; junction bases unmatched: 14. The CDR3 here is CSVRRDQGAGGYTF. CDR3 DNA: TGCAGCGTGCGCCGGGACCAGGGGGCAGGGGGCTACACCTTC.

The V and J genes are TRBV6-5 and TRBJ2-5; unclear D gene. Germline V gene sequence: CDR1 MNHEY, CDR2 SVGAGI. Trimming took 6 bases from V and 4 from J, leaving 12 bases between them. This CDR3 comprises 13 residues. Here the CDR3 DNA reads TGTGCCAGCAGCTTTACGCAGGTAGAGACCCAGTACTTC. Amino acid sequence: CASSFTQVETQYF.

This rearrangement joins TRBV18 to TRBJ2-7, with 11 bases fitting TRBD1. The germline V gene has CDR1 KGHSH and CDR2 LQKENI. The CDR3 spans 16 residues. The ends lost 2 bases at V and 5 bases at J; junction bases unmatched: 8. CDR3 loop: CASSPGVGTGGNEQYF. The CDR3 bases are TGTGCCAGCTCACCAGGAGTGGGGACAGGGGGAAACGAGCAGTACTTC.

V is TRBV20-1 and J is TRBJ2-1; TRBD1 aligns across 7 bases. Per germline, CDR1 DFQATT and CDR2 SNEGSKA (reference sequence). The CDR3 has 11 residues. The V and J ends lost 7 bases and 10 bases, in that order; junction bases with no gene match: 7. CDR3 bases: TGCAGTGGATATAGACAGGGAGAGCAGTTCTTC. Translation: CSGYRQGEQFF.

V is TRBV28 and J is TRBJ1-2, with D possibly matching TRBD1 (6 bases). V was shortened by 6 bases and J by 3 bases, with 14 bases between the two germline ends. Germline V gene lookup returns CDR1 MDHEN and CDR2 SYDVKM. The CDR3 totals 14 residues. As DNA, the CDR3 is TGTGCCAGCAGCTCTCCGGGACACCACTATGGCTACACCTTC. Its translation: CASSSPGHHYGYTF.

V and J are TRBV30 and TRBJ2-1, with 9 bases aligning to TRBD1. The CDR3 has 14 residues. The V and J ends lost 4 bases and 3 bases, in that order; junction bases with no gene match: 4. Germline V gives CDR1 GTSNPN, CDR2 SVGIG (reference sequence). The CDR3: CAWNRDRVYNEQFF. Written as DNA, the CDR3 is TGTGCCTGGAATAGGGACAGGGTCTACAATGAGCAGTTCTTC.

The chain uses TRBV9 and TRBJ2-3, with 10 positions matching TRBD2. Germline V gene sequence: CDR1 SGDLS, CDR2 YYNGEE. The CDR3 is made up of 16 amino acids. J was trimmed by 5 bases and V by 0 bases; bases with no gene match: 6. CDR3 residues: CASSVGKAGGQDTQYF. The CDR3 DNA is TGTGCCAGCAGCGTAGGGAAAGCGGGGGGGCAAGATACGCAGTATTTT. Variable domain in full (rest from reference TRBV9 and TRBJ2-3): DSGVTQTPKHLITATGQRVTLRCSPRSGDLSVYWYQQSLDQGLQFLIQYYNGEERAKGNILERFSAQQFPDLHSELNLSSLELGDSALYFCASSVGKAGGQDTQYFGPGTRLTVL.

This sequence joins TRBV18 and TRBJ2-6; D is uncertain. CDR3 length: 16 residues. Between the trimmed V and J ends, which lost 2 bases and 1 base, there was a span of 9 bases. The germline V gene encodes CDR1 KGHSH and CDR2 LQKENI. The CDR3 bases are TGTGCCAGCTCACCAAATACAGATTCTGGGGCCAACGTCCTGACTTTC. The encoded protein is CASSPNTDSGANVLTF.

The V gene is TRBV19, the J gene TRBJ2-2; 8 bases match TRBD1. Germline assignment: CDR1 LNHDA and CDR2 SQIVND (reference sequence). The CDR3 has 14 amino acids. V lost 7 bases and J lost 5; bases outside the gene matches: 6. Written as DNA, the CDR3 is TGTGCCAGTACCCAGGGGGCGGGGACCGGGGAGCTGTTTTTT. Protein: CASTQGAGTGELFF.

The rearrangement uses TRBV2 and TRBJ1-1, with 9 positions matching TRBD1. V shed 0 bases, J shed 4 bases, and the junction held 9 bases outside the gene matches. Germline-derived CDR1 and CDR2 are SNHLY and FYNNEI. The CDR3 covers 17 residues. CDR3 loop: CASSEAPGQGLSTEAFF. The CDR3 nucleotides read TGTGCCAGCAGTGAAGCCCCGGGACAGGGATTGAGCACTGAAGCTTTCTTT.

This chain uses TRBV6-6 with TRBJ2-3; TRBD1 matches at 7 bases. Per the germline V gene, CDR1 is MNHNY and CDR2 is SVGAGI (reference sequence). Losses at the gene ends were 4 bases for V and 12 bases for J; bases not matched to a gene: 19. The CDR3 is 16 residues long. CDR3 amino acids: CASSSTGTALKPTQYF. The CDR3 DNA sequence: TGTGCCAGCAGTTCTACCGGGACAGCCCTAAAACCCACACAGTATTTT.

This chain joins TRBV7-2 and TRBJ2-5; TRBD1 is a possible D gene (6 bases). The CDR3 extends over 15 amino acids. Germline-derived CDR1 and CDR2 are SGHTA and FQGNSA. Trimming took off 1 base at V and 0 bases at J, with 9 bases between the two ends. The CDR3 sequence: CASSLDYRDQETQYF. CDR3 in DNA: TGTGCCAGCAGCTTAGATTACAGGGACCAAGAGACCCAGTACTTC.

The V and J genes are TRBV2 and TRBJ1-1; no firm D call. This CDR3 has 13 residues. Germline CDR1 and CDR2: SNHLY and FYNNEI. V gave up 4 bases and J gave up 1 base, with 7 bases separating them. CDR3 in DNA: TGTGCCAGCAGTGGCGAGGGGAACACTGAAGCTTTCTTT. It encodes CASSGEGNTEAFF.

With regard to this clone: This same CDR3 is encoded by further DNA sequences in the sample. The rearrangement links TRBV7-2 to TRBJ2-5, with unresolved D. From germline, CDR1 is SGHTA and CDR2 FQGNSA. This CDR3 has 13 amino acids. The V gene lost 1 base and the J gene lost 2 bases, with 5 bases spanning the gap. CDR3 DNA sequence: TGTGCCAGCAGCTTAGGAGCACAAGAGACCCAGTACTTC. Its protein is CASSLGAQETQYF.

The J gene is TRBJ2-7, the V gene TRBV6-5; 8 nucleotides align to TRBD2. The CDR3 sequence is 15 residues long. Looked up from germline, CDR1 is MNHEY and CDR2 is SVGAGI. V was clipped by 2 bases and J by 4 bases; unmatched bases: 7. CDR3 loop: CASSYRGGQSYEQYF. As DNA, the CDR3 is TGTGCCAGCAGTTACCGGGGGGGCCAATCTTACGAGCAGTACTTC.